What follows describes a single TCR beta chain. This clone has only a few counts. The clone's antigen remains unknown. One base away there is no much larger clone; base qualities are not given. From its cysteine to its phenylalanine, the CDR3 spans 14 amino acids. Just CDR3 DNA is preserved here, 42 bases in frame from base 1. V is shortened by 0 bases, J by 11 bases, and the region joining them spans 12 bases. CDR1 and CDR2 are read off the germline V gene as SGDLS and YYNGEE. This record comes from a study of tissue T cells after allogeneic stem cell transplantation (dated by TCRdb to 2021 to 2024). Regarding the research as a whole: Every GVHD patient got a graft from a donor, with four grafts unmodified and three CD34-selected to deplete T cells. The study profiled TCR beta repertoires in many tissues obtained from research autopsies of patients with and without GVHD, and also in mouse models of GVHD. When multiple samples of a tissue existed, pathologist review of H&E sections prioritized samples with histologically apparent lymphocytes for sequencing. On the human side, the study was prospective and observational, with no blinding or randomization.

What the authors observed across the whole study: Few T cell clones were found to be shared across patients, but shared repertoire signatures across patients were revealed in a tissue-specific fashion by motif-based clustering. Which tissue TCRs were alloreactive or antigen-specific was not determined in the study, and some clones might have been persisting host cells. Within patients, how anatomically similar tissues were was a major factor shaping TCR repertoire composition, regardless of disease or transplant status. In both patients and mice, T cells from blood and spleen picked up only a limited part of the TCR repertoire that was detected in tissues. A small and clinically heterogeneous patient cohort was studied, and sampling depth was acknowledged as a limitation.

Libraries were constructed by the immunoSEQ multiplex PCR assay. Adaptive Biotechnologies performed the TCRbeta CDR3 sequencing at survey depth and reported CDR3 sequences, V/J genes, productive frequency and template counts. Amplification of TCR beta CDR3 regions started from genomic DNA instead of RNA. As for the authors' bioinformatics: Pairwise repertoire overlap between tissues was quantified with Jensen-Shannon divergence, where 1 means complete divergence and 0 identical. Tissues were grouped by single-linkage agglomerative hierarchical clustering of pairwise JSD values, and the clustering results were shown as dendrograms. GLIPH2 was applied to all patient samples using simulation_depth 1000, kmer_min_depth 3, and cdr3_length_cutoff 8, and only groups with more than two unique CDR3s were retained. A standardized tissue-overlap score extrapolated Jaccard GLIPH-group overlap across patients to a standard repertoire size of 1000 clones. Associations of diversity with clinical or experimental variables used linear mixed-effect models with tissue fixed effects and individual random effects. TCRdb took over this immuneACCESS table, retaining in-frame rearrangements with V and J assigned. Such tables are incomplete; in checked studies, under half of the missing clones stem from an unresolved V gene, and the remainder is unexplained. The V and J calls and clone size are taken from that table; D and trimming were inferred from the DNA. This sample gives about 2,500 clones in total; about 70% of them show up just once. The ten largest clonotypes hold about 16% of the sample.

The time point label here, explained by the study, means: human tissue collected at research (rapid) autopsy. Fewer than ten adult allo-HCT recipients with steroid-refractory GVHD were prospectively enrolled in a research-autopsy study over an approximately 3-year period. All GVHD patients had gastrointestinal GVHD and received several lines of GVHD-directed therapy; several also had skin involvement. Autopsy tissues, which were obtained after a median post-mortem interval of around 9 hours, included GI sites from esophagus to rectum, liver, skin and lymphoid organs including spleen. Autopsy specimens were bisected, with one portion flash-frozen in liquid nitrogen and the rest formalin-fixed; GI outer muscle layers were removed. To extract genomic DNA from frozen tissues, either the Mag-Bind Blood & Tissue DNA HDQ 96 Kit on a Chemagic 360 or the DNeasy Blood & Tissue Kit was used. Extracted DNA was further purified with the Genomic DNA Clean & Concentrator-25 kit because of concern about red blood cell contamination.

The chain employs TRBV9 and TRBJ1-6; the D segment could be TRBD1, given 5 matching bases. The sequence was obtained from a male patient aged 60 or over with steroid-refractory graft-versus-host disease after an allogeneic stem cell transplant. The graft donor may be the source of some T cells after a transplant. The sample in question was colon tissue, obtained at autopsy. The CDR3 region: CASSVAAGGAPLHF. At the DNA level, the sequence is TGTGCCAGCAGCGTAGCGGCGGGGGGAGCACCCCTCCACTTT.